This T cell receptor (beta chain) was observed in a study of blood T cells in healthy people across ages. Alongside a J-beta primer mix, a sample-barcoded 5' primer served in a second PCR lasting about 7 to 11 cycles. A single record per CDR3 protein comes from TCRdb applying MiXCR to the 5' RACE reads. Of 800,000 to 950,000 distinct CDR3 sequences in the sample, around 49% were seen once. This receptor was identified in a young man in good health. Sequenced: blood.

Here the CDR3 reads CASSQLGLSVNIQYF. CDR3 sequence (DNA): TGCGCCAGCAGCCAATTGGGACTATCGGTAAACATTCAGTACTTC. The V gene is TRBV4-1, the J gene TRBJ2-4; 7 positions match TRBD2. The V and J ends lost 2 bases and 6 bases, in that order; junction bases with no gene match: 7. The length of the CDR3 is 15 residues. Germline V gene lookup returns CDR1 MGHRA and CDR2 YSYEKL.